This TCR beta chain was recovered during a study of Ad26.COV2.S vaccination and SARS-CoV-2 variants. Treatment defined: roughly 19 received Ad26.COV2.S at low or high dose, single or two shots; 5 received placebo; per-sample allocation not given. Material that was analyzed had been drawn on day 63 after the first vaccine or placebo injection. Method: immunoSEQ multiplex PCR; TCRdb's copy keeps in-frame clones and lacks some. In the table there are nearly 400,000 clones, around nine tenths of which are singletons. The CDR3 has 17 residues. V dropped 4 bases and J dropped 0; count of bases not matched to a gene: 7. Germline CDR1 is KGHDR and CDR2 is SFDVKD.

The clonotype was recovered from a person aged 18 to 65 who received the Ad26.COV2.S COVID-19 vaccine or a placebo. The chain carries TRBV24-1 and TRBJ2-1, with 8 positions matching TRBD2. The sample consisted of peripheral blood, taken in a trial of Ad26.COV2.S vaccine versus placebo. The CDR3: CATSDAMSGSSYNEQFF. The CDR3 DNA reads TGTGCCACCAGTGACGCGATGAGCGGGAGCTCCTACAATGAGCAGTTCTTC.